One and the same sample provided the 24 T cell receptor beta chains below, sequenced in a study of a mutant IDH1 vaccine in newly diagnosed glioma. Which antigens these TCRs recognize remains unknown. Assay used: immunoSEQ multiplex PCR; TCRdb lists only in-frame clones, some missing. The top ten clones hold 5.5% of a sample with some 130,000 clones, over 75% of them seen once. Time point defined: week 11, during vaccination. In every dose of vaccine, 300 ug of mutant IDH1 20-mer peptide was given alongside topical imiquimod. Sequenced here: PBMCs, sampled from a glioma patient whose treatment included an IDH1 peptide vaccine. These receptors all stem from a middle-aged man with glioma.

The CDR3: CSVEDRDNYGYTF. CDR3 nucleotides: TGCAGCGTGGAGGACAGGGATAACTATGGCTACACCTTC. The V and J genes are TRBV29-1 and TRBJ1-2; 8 bases match TRBD1. The CDR3 length is 13 residues. Germline lookup yields CDR1 SQVTM and CDR2 ANQGSEA. J gave up 1 base and V 6 bases, and 4 bases lay outside the gene matches.

This clone has more than one count but fewer than ten. This chain links TRBV9 with TRBJ1-2; D not resolved. The ends were cut back, 4 bases at V and 7 bases at J, with 14 bases in the middle. Germline V gene lookup returns CDR1 SGDLS and CDR2 YYNGEE. The length of the CDR3 is 13 residues. CDR3 amino acids: CASSPTGAAGYTF. In nucleotides, the CDR3 is TGTGCCAGCAGCCCCACGGGTGCAGCTGGCTACACCTTC.

The chain employs TRBV7-9 and TRBJ2-6; tentatively, D is TRBD2 (5 bases). CDR1 SEHNR and CDR2 FQNEAQ come from the germline V gene (reference sequence). The CDR3 is 15 amino acids. V was cut by 1 base and J by 2 bases, with 6 bases left in between. The CDR3 loop reads CASSLDGAGANVLTF. The CDR3 DNA follows: TGTGCCAGCAGCTTAGACGGGGCTGGGGCCAACGTCCTGACTTTC.

The chain combines TRBV6-1 with TRBJ2-1; TRBD2 aligns across 10 bases. V gave up 4 bases and J gave up 4 bases; unmatched junction bases: 1. Germline V CDR1 and CDR2: MNHNS, SASEGT. The CDR3 has 14 residues. For the CDR3, the DNA is TGTGCCAGCAGTGCAGCGGGGGGGTACAATGAGCAGTTCTTC. Translation: CASSAAGGYNEQFF.

This chain joins TRBV6-6 and TRBJ1-3; D unresolved. The CDR3 covers 15 residues. Germline CDR1 reads MNHNY; CDR2 reads SVGAGI (reference sequence). The V and J ends lost 2 bases and 0 bases respectively, with 8 bases between them. The CDR3 reads CASSYGQTSGNTIYF. The CDR3 bases are TGTGCCAGCAGTTACGGGCAGACCTCTGGAAACACCATATATTTT.

The chain couples TRBV10-3 to TRBJ1-1; D gene uncertain. Looked up from germline, CDR1 is ENHRY and CDR2 is SYGVKD. This CDR3 contains 16 residues. Trimming cost V 4 bases and J 2 bases, with 17 bases left between them. CDR3 DNA sequence: TGTGCCATCAGTGTGTCGAGCCAAACCTCAAACACTGAAGCTTTCTTT. Protein: CAISVSSQTSNTEAFF.

The chain is built from TRBV9 and TRBJ2-2; TRBD2 might be the D (5 bases). The germline V gene encodes CDR1 SGDLS and CDR2 YYNGEE. V dropped 3 bases and J dropped 5 bases, with 14 bases sitting between them. The CDR3 spans 15 residues. Here the CDR3 reads CASSAQPGGTGELFF. The CDR3, as DNA: TGTGCCAGCAGCGCCCAGCCGGGCGGGACCGGGGAGCTGTTTTTT.

This chain joins TRBV30 and TRBJ2-5; weak D call: TRBD2 (6 bases). Trimming pared 1 base from V and 7 bases from J, leaving 16 bases between. The CDR3 contains 14 residues. CDR1 GTSNPN and CDR2 SVGIG come from the germline V gene (reference sequence). The CDR3 here is CAWSEGRRARTQYF. Here the CDR3 DNA reads TGTGCCTGGAGTGAAGGGAGGAGGGCAAGGACCCAGTACTTC.

V is TRBV28 and J is TRBJ2-7; the D is unclear. Germline V gene sequence: CDR1 MDHEN, CDR2 SYDVKM. The length of the CDR3 is 13 residues. V was trimmed by 1 base and J by 6 bases, leaving 10 bases between them. The CDR3 sequence is CASSLSMIGEQYF. CDR3 nucleotide sequence: TGTGCCAGCAGTTTATCTATGATTGGCGAGCAGTACTTC.

This clone was detected only a few times. V and J are TRBV19 and TRBJ2-7; 7 bases map to TRBD1. Losses at the gene ends were 5 bases for V and 2 bases for J; bases not matched to a gene: 6. CDR1 and CDR2 from the germline V gene are LNHDA and SQIVND (reference sequence). This CDR3 has 14 residues. The CDR3 here is CASSGTAITYEQYF. CDR3 nucleotide sequence: TGTGCCAGTAGTGGGACAGCTATTACCTACGAGCAGTACTTC. Using reference TRBV19 and TRBJ2-7 for the parts outside the CDR3, the full variable domain is DGGITQSPKYLFRKEGQNVTLSCEQNLNHDAMYWYRQDPGQGLRLIYYSQIVNDFQKGDIAEGYSVSREKKESFPLTVTSAQKNPTAFYLCASSGTAITYEQYFGPGTRLTVT.

The chain combines TRBV27 with TRBJ1-1; maybe TRBD1 (5 bases). V was trimmed by 5 bases and J by 7 bases, leaving 17 bases between them. The length of the CDR3 is 14 residues. CDR1 and CDR2 (germline): MNHEY, SMNVEV (reference sequence). The CDR3 DNA reads TGTGCCAGCAGTCCTCGGACTCTAAGGGGTGAAGCTTTCTTT. Its protein is CASSPRTLRGEAFF.

This clone was seen more than once but under ten times. The V call is TRBV19, the J call TRBJ2-1, with D tentatively TRBD1 (6 bases). The germline CDR1 and CDR2 sequences are LNHDA and SQIVND (reference sequence). There are 11 residues in the CDR3. Trimming pared 5 bases from V and 10 bases from J, leaving 9 bases between. CDR3 bases: TGTGCCAGTAGTCGGACAGAGGAGCAGTTCTTC. It encodes CASSRTEEQFF. Full variable domain (missing parts from reference TRBV19 and TRBJ2-1): DGGITQSPKYLFRKEGQNVTLSCEQNLNHDAMYWYRQDPGQGLRLIYYSQIVNDFQKGDIAEGYSVSREKKESFPLTVTSAQKNPTAFYLCASSRTEEQFFGPGTRLTVL.

The genes are TRBV30 and TRBJ1-2; no definite D call. The CDR3 length is 15 residues. From germline, CDR1 is GTSNPN and CDR2 SVGIG (reference sequence). V lost 2 bases and J 7 bases, leaving 20 bases between the germline ends. The CDR3 sequence: CAWSSISPDLGGYTF. The CDR3 DNA reads as TGTGCCTGGAGTTCAATCTCACCGGACCTCGGTGGCTACACCTTC.

The chain employs TRBV7-9 and TRBJ2-5, with D perhaps matching TRBD1 (6 bases). Germline V lookup: CDR1 SEHNR, CDR2 FQNEAQ (reference sequence). The CDR3 consists of 13 residues. V lost 5 bases, J lost 4 bases, and 11 bases lay in between. The CDR3 region has the DNA TGTGCCAGCAGCCCTCGAGGGGGAGAGACCCAGTACTTC. Translated, it gives CASSPRGGETQYF.

The gene calls are TRBV6-1 and TRBJ1-3, with 8 bases that match TRBD1. The CDR3 covers 14 residues. The V segment lost 6 bases and the J segment 6 bases; nucleotides outside the gene matches: 7. CDR1 and CDR2 from the germline V gene are MNHNS and SASEGT. CDR3 in amino acids: CASREQGAVNTIYF. The CDR3 DNA follows: TGTGCCAGCAGGGAGCAGGGGGCCGTAAACACCATATATTTT.

The chain has TRBV5-5 and TRBJ1-1; possible D gene TRBD1, 5 bases. Germline CDR1 SGHKS, CDR2 YYEKEE (reference sequence). This CDR3 region has 15 residues. V was shortened by 7 bases and J by 0 bases, with 16 bases between the two germline ends. The DNA for the CDR3 is TGTGCCAGCGTAAGAGGCTGGGGCTTGAACACTGAAGCTTTCTTT. Residues: CASVRGWGLNTEAFF.

The rearrangement links TRBV5-1 to TRBJ2-5; 9 bases are shared with TRBD1. The CDR3 loop spans 15 amino acids. Germline V gene lookup returns CDR1 SGHRS and CDR2 YFSETQ. V was pared by 3 bases and J by 4 bases, with 7 bases of the junction left unmatched. Here the CDR3 DNA reads TGCGCCAGCAGCTCCTACAGGGGGCTAGGAGAGACCCAGTACTTC. Translation: CASSSYRGLGETQYF.

CDR3 amino acids: CASSYLQGLNGYTF. CDR3 DNA sequence: TGTGCCAGCAGTTACTTGCAGGGTTTAAATGGCTACACCTTC. The rearrangement joins TRBV6-5 to TRBJ1-2; a possible D gene is TRBD1 (5 bases). Germline V gene lookup returns CDR1 MNHEY and CDR2 SVGAGI. V lost 1 base and J 6 bases, leaving 12 bases between the germline ends. The CDR3 contains 14 residues.

This clone is a singleton in its sample. The V gene is TRBV7-6, the J gene TRBJ2-7, with 8 bases that match TRBD1. The CDR3 totals 13 residues. Unmatched junction bases numbered 6, after V lost 5 bases and J lost 6 bases. Germline V CDR1 and CDR2: SGHVS, FNYEAQ. CDR3 region: CASSAGQGSEQYF. CDR3 bases: TGTGCCAGCAGCGCAGGACAGGGATCCGAGCAGTACTTC.

The J gene is TRBJ2-3, the V gene TRBV11-1; D possibly corresponds to TRBD2 (6 bases). Trimming shortened V by 3 bases and J by 1 base, and 17 bases separated the two germline ends. Germline assignment: CDR1 SGHAT and CDR2 FQDESV (reference sequence). This CDR3 spans 17 amino acids. The chain's CDR3 is CASSFPVEGGGTDTQYF. The CDR3 region has the DNA TGTGCCAGCAGCTTCCCGGTGGAGGGCGGTGGCACAGATACGCAGTATTTT.

This clone was counted once. The rearrangement joins TRBV19 to TRBJ1-4, with a weak D call TRBD1 (5 bases). CDR1 and CDR2 (germline): LNHDA, SQIVND (reference sequence). The CDR3 totals 15 residues. Trimming removed 2 bases from V and 7 bases from J, with 14 bases in between. This CDR3 reads CASSIRAGQSEKLFF. CDR3 coding DNA: TGTGCCAGTAGTATAAGGGCCGGACAAAGTGAAAAACTGTTTTTT.

There are a few counts of this clone. Other DNA sequences from this sample encode an identical CDR3 as well. The chain links TRBV7-2 to TRBJ2-7; D unclear. Per the germline V gene, CDR1 is SGHTA and CDR2 is FQGNSA. V lost 4 bases to trimming and J lost 3 bases, with 10 bases between them. There are 13 residues in the CDR3. CDR3 region: CASSSPDGYEQYF. CDR3 in DNA: TGTGCCAGCAGCTCCCCCGACGGCTACGAGCAGTACTTC.

The chain recombines TRBV6-5 with TRBJ2-7; D possibly corresponds to TRBD2 (5 bases). V was shortened by 5 bases and J by 2 bases, with 13 bases between the two germline ends. The CDR3 is 14 amino acids. Germline V gene lookup returns CDR1 MNHEY and CDR2 SVGAGI. CDR3 nucleotide sequence: TGTGCCAGCAGTCCGACTTTCGGGACCTACGAGCAGTACTTC. Translated, it gives CASSPTFGTYEQYF.

The V gene is TRBV21-1, the J gene TRBJ2-2; the D call TRBD2 from the table was never checked on the DNA. TRBV21-1 is a pseudogene locus. The CDR3 is made up of 19 amino acids. The CDR3 loop is CASSNHLGPTSGNTGELFF. For the CDR3, the DNA is TGTGCCAGCAGCAATCATCTTGGGCCGACTAGCGGGAACACCGGGGAGCTGTTTTTT.